A selection of T cell receptor beta chains follows, all from one sample in a study of blood T cell repertoires in COVID-19. Data came from immunoSEQ multiplex PCR; TCRdb stores just in-frame clones and leaves some out. The data hold some 45,000 clones, with around 82% observed a single time. Specimen: peripheral blood. These receptors all stem from a woman of 80 years or more with acute or convalescent COVID-19. Both conserved end residues are part of each CDR3. The D gene is left open where the match is weak. The size entry is marked missing in some rows and otherwise reads once, few, many or a size class.

CASSPGQYTGELFF,TGTGCCAGCTCACCTGGACAGTACACCGGGGAGCTGTTTTTT,NA,TRBV18,TRBJ2-2,NA
CASVEVPTSYGYTF,TGTGCCAGCGTAGAGGTCCCGACCAGCTATGGCTACACCTTC,once,TRBV6-5,TRBJ1-2,NA
CASRPRYGGLAPNEQFF,TGTGCCAGTAGGCCCCGATACGGGGGACTAGCGCCGAATGAGCAGTTCTTC,NA,TRBV19,TRBJ2-1,TRBD2
CASSPGTSGAYNEQFF,TGTGCCAGCAGCCCGGGGACTAGCGGGGCCTACAATGAGCAGTTCTTC,NA,TRBV3-1/TRBV3-2,TRBJ2-1,TRBD2
CASSPLPLRSRGYEQYF,TGTGCCAGCAGCCCCCTCCCTTTACGTAGCAGAGGCTACGAGCAGTACTTC,NA,TRBV3-1/TRBV3-2,TRBJ2-7,NA
CASSLSTGAGYNEQFF,TGTGCCAGCAGTTTATCTACGGGAGCCGGATACAATGAGCAGTTCTTC,few,TRBV27,TRBJ2-1,NA
CASSQGPSGTRGDTQYF,TGTGCCAGCAGCCAAGGCCCATCCGGGACTAGAGGGGATACGCAGTATTTT,once,TRBV3-1/TRBV3-2,TRBJ2-3,TRBD2
CASSSSRVAGQKNYEQFF,TGTGCCAGCAGTTCCTCGCGGGTAGCGGGACAAAAAAACTATGAGCAGTTCTTC,NA,TRBV28,TRBJ2-1,TRBD2
CASVRDRGSYEQYF,TGTGCCAGCGTCCGGGACAGGGGTTCCTACGAGCAGTACTTC,NA,TRBV18,TRBJ2-7,TRBD1
CASTHQGAGETQYF,TGTGCCAGCACCCACCAGGGGGCGGGTGAGACCCAGTACTTC,NA,TRBV3-1/TRBV3-2,TRBJ2-5,TRBD1
CASSAGIGWSYGYTF,TGTGCCAGCAGTGCGGGGATCGGTTGGAGCTATGGCTACACCTTC,once,TRBV21-1,TRBJ1-2,NA
CASRSGGPYQPQHF,TGTGCCAGCAGGTCCGGGGGTCCTTATCAGCCCCAGCATTTT,few,TRBV7-2,TRBJ1-5,NA
CASSLSRGTEAFF,TGCGCCAGCAGCTTGAGCAGGGGCACTGAAGCTTTCTTT,once,TRBV5-1,TRBJ1-1,NA
CASSLSSSGTTYEQYF,TGTGCCAGTAGTCTTTCGAGTAGCGGGACGACCTACGAGCAGTACTTC,few,TRBV19,TRBJ2-7,TRBD2
CASSPQGDTQYF,TGTGCCAGCAGCCCCCAGGGGGATACGCAGTATTTT,NA,TRBV5-5,TRBJ2-3,NA
CASSIKFPVSPLHF,TGTGCCAGTAGCATTAAATTCCCGGTGTCACCCCTCCACTTT,NA,TRBV19,TRBJ1-6,NA
CATSALIAPRRREQETQYF,TGTGCCACCAGTGCCCTTATTGCTCCCCGGCGCAGGGAACAAGAGACCCAGTACTTC,NA,TRBV24-1,TRBJ2-5,NA
CASSPLTSGQETQYF,TGCGCCAGCAGCCCCCTCACTAGCGGGCAAGAGACCCAGTACTTC,NA,TRBV5-1,TRBJ2-5,TRBD2
CASSPDLSGEKLFF,TGCGCCAGCAGCCCGGACTTGAGCGGGGAAAAACTGTTTTTT,NA,TRBV5-1,TRBJ1-4,NA
CASSAGEGVPQETQYF,TGTGCCAGCTCAGCCGGAGAGGGTGTCCCCCAAGAGACCCAGTACTTC,NA,TRBV18,TRBJ2-5,NA
CASSPRTFSPYEQYF,TGTGCCAGCTCACCAAGGACTTTTTCACCCTACGAGCAGTACTTC,once,TRBV18,TRBJ2-7,NA
CASSLATGVNSPLHF,TGTGCCAGCAGCTTGGCGACAGGGGTGAATTCACCCCTCCACTTT,few,TRBV5-4,TRBJ1-6,TRBD1
CASRLAGGSNEQFF,TGTGCCAGCCGACTAGCGGGAGGTAGCAATGAGCAGTTCTTC,NA,TRBV2,TRBJ2-1,TRBD2
CASSEERGGTQPQHF,TGTGCCAGCAGTGAAGAAAGGGGGGGGACTCAGCCCCAGCATTTT,few,TRBV2,TRBJ1-5,NA
CASSLYRGQGIPHEQYF,TGTGCCAGCAGCCTTTATCGGGGACAGGGGATTCCCCACGAGCAGTACTTC,NA,TRBV3-1/TRBV3-2,TRBJ2-7,TRBD1
CASSIVSGGNTEAFF,TGTGCCAGCAGCATCGTCAGCGGCGGGAACACTGAAGCTTTCTTT,NA,TRBV7-2,TRBJ1-1,NA
CASTQGGFGQFF,TGTGCCTCCACACAGGGGGGTTTCGGGCAGTTCTTC,NA,TRBV30,TRBJ2-1,TRBD1
CASSSQGGADTQYF,TGTGCCAGTAGTAGTCAGGGTGGGGCAGATACGCAGTATTTT,NA,TRBV19,TRBJ2-3,NA
CASTGDTQYF,TGTGCCAGCACGGGGGATACGCAGTATTTT,NA,TRBV28,TRBJ2-3,NA
CASSSASGSVNEQFF,TGTGCCAGCAGTTCGGCTAGCGGGAGTGTCAATGAGCAGTTCTTC,NA,TRBV28,TRBJ2-1,TRBD2
CASSKLRTSPGSRSNEQFF,TGTGCCAGCAGCAAATTAAGAACATCTCCGGGAAGTCGGAGCAATGAGCAGTTCTTC,NA,TRBV7-9,TRBJ2-1,NA
CASSPTSGGDSSYEQYF,TGTGCCAGCAGCCCGACTAGCGGGGGGGACAGCTCCTACGAGCAGTACTTC,NA,TRBV5-4,TRBJ2-7,TRBD2
CASSPLAGDAGELFF,TGTGCCAGCAGCCCACTAGCGGGAGATGCCGGGGAGCTGTTTTTT,NA,TRBV6-4,TRBJ2-2,TRBD2
CASSIDLSTGAEAFF,TGTGCCAGTAGTATAGATCTCTCGACAGGCGCTGAAGCTTTCTTT,few,TRBV19,TRBJ1-1,NA
CASSSATGRTEAFF,TGTGCCAGCTCATCCGCGACAGGGAGAACTGAAGCTTTCTTT,NA,TRBV18,TRBJ1-1,TRBD1
CASSLFSGSGGDTQYF,TGTGCCAGCAGCTTATTTAGCGGGAGCGGGGGGGATACGCAGTATTTT,NA,TRBV7-8,TRBJ2-3,TRBD2
CASSFGQPSDGYTF,TGTGCCAGCAGCTTCGGACAGCCGAGTGATGGCTACACCTTC,NA,TRBV7-9,TRBJ1-2,NA
CASSVDRANEKLFF,TGTGCCAGCAGCGTGGACAGGGCTAATGAAAAACTGTTTTTT,NA,TRBV7-2,TRBJ1-4,TRBD1
CASSDTPFTGSYGYTF,TGTGCCAGCAGTGACACCCCCTTTACAGGGTCCTATGGCTACACCTTC,NA,TRBV2,TRBJ1-2,NA
CASRETSVGDEQFF,TGTGCCAGCAGGGAGACTAGCGTTGGGGATGAGCAGTTCTTC,NA,TRBV7-2,TRBJ2-1,TRBD2
CASSLGQGLNQPQHF,TGTGCCAGCAGTTTGGGACAGGGACTGAATCAGCCCCAGCATTTT,once,TRBV7-2,TRBJ1-5,TRBD1
CASSQSGDRAYEQYF,TGCGCCAGCAGTCAATCGGGGGACAGGGCCTACGAGCAGTACTTC,NA,TRBV23-1,TRBJ2-7,TRBD1
CASSVELAGVFNEQFF,TGTGCCAGCAGTGTTGAACTAGCGGGAGTTTTTAATGAGCAGTTCTTC,medium-sized,TRBV2,TRBJ2-1,TRBD2